Listed here are 26 T cell receptor beta chains from one sample, sequenced in a study of yellow fever vaccine responses in identical twins. TCRdb reanalysed the RT-PCR reads using MiXCR and keeps one entry per CDR3 protein. Here the sample spans some 5,000 distinct CDR3 sequences, roughly 91% being singletons. The specimen comprised T cells from blood (PBMCs), unsorted or a sorted subset (not recorded which), sampled before or after yellow fever vaccination (not recorded which). The receptors were gathered from a young woman who received the yellow fever vaccine.

V and J are TRBV12-3 or TRBV12-4 and TRBJ2-5; weak D call: TRBD2 (5 bases). This CDR3 has 13 amino acids. V was shortened by 3 bases and J by 6 bases, with 11 bases between the two germline ends. Here the CDR3 DNA reads TGTGCCAGCAGTTTTCTGGGAGAGCAGACCCAGTACTTC. Protein sequence: CASSFLGEQTQYF.

This chain links TRBV13 with TRBJ2-7; the match to TRBD2 covers 11 bases. The CDR3 contains 17 residues. Germline CDR1 PRHDT, CDR2 FYEKMQ (reference sequence). V trimming: 8 bases; J trimming: 1 base; junction bases outside the gene matches: 13. CDR3: CASQVRLAGGHSYEQYF. CDR3 in DNA: TGTGCCAGCCAGGTACGGCTAGCGGGGGGACATTCCTACGAGCAGTACTTC.

This clonotype was observed a single time. The V call is TRBV10-3, the J call TRBJ2-1; D is undetermined. This CDR3 contains 13 residues. The V end was cut by 10 bases, the J end by 8 bases, with 18 bases between. The V gene's germline CDR1 is ENHRY and CDR2 SYGVKD. The CDR3 sequence is CATRAPSFHEQFF. The CDR3 DNA reads TGTGCCACCCGGGCCCCCAGCTTCCATGAGCAGTTCTTC.

The rearrangement uses TRBV11-3 and TRBJ1-2; no reliable D call. The V gene lost 1 base and the J gene lost 5 bases, with 11 bases spanning the gap. This CDR3 comprises 14 residues. Germline V gene data show CDR1 as SGHNT and CDR2 as YENEEA. The DNA for the CDR3 is TGTGCCAGCAGCTTAGCCAACAGTGGGTATGGCTACACCTTC. Residues: CASSLANSGYGYTF.

The rearrangement uses TRBV6-2 or TRBV6-3 and TRBJ2-1, with a possible D match to TRBD2 (5 bases). The germline gives CDR1 MNHEY, CDR2 SVGEGT. The CDR3 spans 15 residues. V lost 2 bases and J lost 6, with 14 bases in between. The CDR3 loop is CASSYLHLEGNEQFF. Written as DNA, the CDR3 is TGTGCCAGCAGTTACCTCCACCTAGAGGGCAATGAGCAGTTCTTC.

The chain has TRBV6-1 and TRBJ1-1; 7 positions agree with TRBD1. V was pared by 5 bases and J by 0 bases, with 12 bases of the junction left unmatched. CDR3 size: 17 residues. Germline values: CDR1 MNHNS, CDR2 SASEGT. The CDR3 protein is CASSRDRDTAMNTEAFF. DNA of the CDR3: TGTGCCAGCAGTAGAGACAGGGATACCGCCATGAACACTGAAGCTTTCTTT.

The chain couples TRBV5-1 to TRBJ2-3, with TRBD2 identical over 8 bases. V shed 2 bases and J 3 bases; nucleotides not matched to a gene: 2. The germline V gene encodes CDR1 SGHRS and CDR2 YFSETQ. This CDR3 has 14 residues. CDR3 in DNA: TGCGCCAGCAGCTTACTAGCGGAGACAGATACGCAGTATTTT. Translating it yields CASSLLAETDTQYF.

This clonotype was observed a single time. V gene TRBV9 combines with J gene TRBJ2-1; D is unclear. The V gene lost 0 bases and the J gene lost 3 bases, with 10 bases spanning the gap. Per the germline V gene, CDR1 is SGDLS and CDR2 is YYNGEE. The CDR3 is 15 residues long. The CDR3 region is CASSVAISSYNEQFF. DNA for the CDR3: TGTGCCAGCAGCGTAGCTATTAGCAGCTACAATGAGCAGTTCTTC.

The J gene is TRBJ1-1, the V gene TRBV10-3; D possibly corresponds to TRBD1 (5 bases). Deletions cut 6 bases from V and 8 bases from J, with 16 bases between. The CDR3 consists of 13 residues. Germline V gene lookup returns CDR1 ENHRY and CDR2 SYGVKD. The DNA of the CDR3 is TGTGCCATCAGCCCTGACTCTCCAGGGGAAGCTTTCTTT. This sequence encodes CAISPDSPGEAFF.

CDR3 nucleotide sequence: TGCAGTGCTAAATCTTGGGGGAGGAGCTCCTACAATGAGCAGTTCTTC. Its translation is CSAKSWGRSSYNEQFF. V and J are TRBV20-1 and TRBJ2-1; weak D call: TRBD2 (6 bases). The CDR3 has 16 residues. Germline CDR1 is DFQATT and CDR2 is SNEGSKA (reference sequence). V was pared by 4 bases and J by 0 bases, with 16 bases between.

The chain couples TRBV20-1 to TRBJ2-1; 8 bases match TRBD2. The ends lost 0 bases at V and 4 bases at J; junction bases unmatched: 5. Germline V gene sequence: CDR1 DFQATT, CDR2 SNEGSKA (reference sequence). The CDR3 runs to 15 residues. In DNA, the CDR3 is TGCAGTGCTAGAGATCCACTAGCGGCATACAATGAGCAGTTCTTC. Protein: CSARDPLAAYNEQFF.

The chain carries TRBV18 and TRBJ1-6; D remains ambiguous. This CDR3 is built from 14 residues. From germline, CDR1 is KGHSH and CDR2 LQKENI. Trimming shortened V by 2 bases and J by 7 bases, and 9 bases separated the two germline ends. As DNA, the CDR3 is TGTGCCAGCTCACCAGGCAGCTCCAATTCACCCCTCCACTTT. Its translation: CASSPGSSNSPLHF.

The rearrangement joins TRBV11-1 to TRBJ2-7; unclear D gene. V was pared by 2 bases and J by 0 bases, with 11 bases between. CDR3 size: 15 residues. In germline, CDR1 is SGHAT, CDR2 FQDESV (reference sequence). The CDR3 DNA reads TGTGCCAGCAGCTTAATTCCCAGCAGCTCCTACGAGCAGTACTTC. This translates into CASSLIPSSSYEQYF.

This clonotype appeared once. The rearrangement joins TRBV20-1 to TRBJ1-2; D perhaps matches TRBD1 (6 bases). The V gene lost 6 bases and the J gene lost 8 bases, with 16 bases spanning the gap. This CDR3 region has 12 residues. The germline CDR1 and CDR2 sequences are DFQATT and SNEGSKA (reference sequence). CDR3 nucleotide sequence: TGCAGTGCCCAATCGGGGCAGGGGGGCTACACCTTC. This gives the protein CSAQSGQGGYTF.

This chain links TRBV20-1 with TRBJ1-5; no firm D call. V was shortened by 2 bases and J by 2 bases, with 10 bases between the two germline ends. CDR3 length: 14 amino acids. The germline V gene encodes CDR1 DFQATT and CDR2 SNEGSKA (reference sequence). Here the CDR3 DNA reads TGCAGTGCTAGAATTCTCACTGGCAATCAGCCCCAGCATTTT. Protein sequence: CSARILTGNQPQHF.

This clonotype appeared a single time. This chain links TRBV29-1 with TRBJ2-1, with D maybe TRBD1 (5 bases). Germline CDR1 is SQVTM and CDR2 is ANQGSEA. Trimming pared 5 bases from V and 8 bases from J, leaving 13 bases between. The CDR3 has 12 residues. The chain's CDR3 is CSVNTGGDEQFF. The CDR3 DNA follows: TGCAGCGTTAACACAGGTGGCGATGAGCAGTTCTTC.

In its sample, this clonotype was seen once. The chain uses TRBV30 and TRBJ2-7; possible D gene TRBD2, 6 bases. Germline loops: CDR1 GTSNPN, CDR2 SVGIG (reference sequence). CDR3 length: 12 amino acids. V lost 3 bases to trimming and J lost 6 bases, with 12 bases between them. The CDR3 reads CAWSERDSEQYF. CDR3 bases: TGTGCCTGGAGCGAACGGGACTCCGAGCAGTACTTC.

The genes are TRBV10-3 and TRBJ1-6; TRBD1 aligns across 10 bases. The trim removed 6 bases at V and 10 bases at J, leaving 6 bases unmatched. The CDR3 extends over 14 amino acids. CDR1 and CDR2 (germline): ENHRY, SYGVKD. CDR3 sequence (DNA): TGTGCCATCAGGGGGACAGGGGAAAACTCACCCCTCCACTTT. Protein product: CAIRGTGENSPLHF.

This clonotype has only one observation. The chain has TRBV5-6 and TRBJ2-2, with 7 nucleotides matching TRBD1. This CDR3 region has 15 residues. The germline V gene encodes CDR1 SGHDT and CDR2 YYEEEE. V was pared by 2 bases and J by 5 bases, with 6 bases of the junction left unmatched. CDR3 DNA sequence: TGTGCCAGCAGCTTCAAGGGACAGCTTACCGGGGAGCTGTTTTTT. Translation gives CASSFKGQLTGELFF.

This rearrangement joins TRBV20-1 to TRBJ1-1, with D perhaps TRBD1 (5 bases). The CDR3 covers 13 residues. Germline V gives CDR1 DFQATT, CDR2 SNEGSKA (reference sequence). Deletions cut 1 base from V and 4 bases from J, with 10 bases between. Here the CDR3 DNA reads TGCAGTGCTAGAGCAGAGGGGATCACTGAAGCTTTCTTT. As protein: CSARAEGITEAFF.

This chain joins TRBV4-1 and TRBJ2-1; maybe TRBD1 (5 bases). CDR3 length: 14 amino acids. Trimming left V 0 bases short and J 9 bases short, with 12 bases between. Germline V gene lookup returns CDR1 MGHRA and CDR2 YSYEKL. CDR3 loop: CASSQESGLSEQFF. Here the CDR3 DNA reads TGCGCCAGCAGCCAAGAGTCAGGGTTGTCTGAGCAGTTCTTC.

J is TRBJ1-2 and V is TRBV10-3, with 7 nucleotides matching TRBD1. This CDR3 contains 12 residues. V lost 6 bases and J lost 3; bases outside the gene matches: 1. Germline assignment: CDR1 ENHRY and CDR2 SYGVKD. CDR3 region: CAIRQGYYGYTF. CDR3 nucleotide sequence: TGTGCCATCAGACAGGGGTACTATGGCTACACCTTC.

The chain links TRBV4-3 to TRBJ2-7; D is possibly TRBD1 (6 bases). CDR1 and CDR2 from the germline V gene are LGHNA and YSLEER. The CDR3 extends over 15 amino acids. The V and J ends lost 2 bases and 0 bases respectively, with 11 bases between them. CDR3 in DNA: TGCGCCAGCAGCCAACAGAGGACAGCCTCCTACGAGCAGTACTTC. Its translation is CASSQQRTASYEQYF.

The chain couples TRBV11-3 to TRBJ2-5, with TRBD1 matching over 10 bases. Per the germline V gene, CDR1 is SGHNT and CDR2 is YENEEA. This CDR3 has 15 amino acids. With V trimmed by 1 base and J by 5 bases, 4 bases remained unmatched. The chain's CDR3 is CASSLGGTGVETQYF. Written as DNA, the CDR3 is TGTGCCAGCAGCTTAGGTGGGACAGGGGTTGAGACCCAGTACTTC.

The chain recombines TRBV7-3 with TRBJ2-7; 7 bases align to TRBD1. The germline gives CDR1 SGHTA, CDR2 FQGTGA. With 6 bases clipped from V and 5 bases from J, the junction kept 16 bases outside the gene matches. The CDR3 length is 16 residues. The CDR3 spells CASRQMTGIRADEQYF. In DNA, the CDR3 is TGTGCCAGCAGACAAATGACAGGGATTCGAGCGGACGAGCAGTACTTC.

A single count supports this clonotype. The chain employs TRBV11-1 and TRBJ1-4, with 9 positions matching TRBD1. Germline-derived CDR1 and CDR2 are SGHAT and FQDESV (reference sequence). This CDR3 region has 18 residues. V shed 5 bases and J 7 bases; nucleotides not matched to a gene: 17. This CDR3 is CASSPPGTGNRIGEKLFF. The CDR3 DNA reads as TGTGCCAGCAGCCCTCCGGGGACAGGGAATCGGATAGGTGAAAAACTGTTTTTT.